This T cell receptor beta chain came from a study of low-dose radiotherapy and immunotherapy resistance in tumors. Study overall: Treatment of Cohort 1 consisted of 0.5 Gy per fraction every 2 weeks, adding up to 6.5 Gy.

With 7 bases clipped from V and 3 bases from J, the junction kept 11 bases outside the gene matches. Germline V gene data show CDR1 as SGHNT and CDR2 as YYREEE (reference sequence). CDR3 length: 15 amino acids. Concerning this clonotype itself: A read error is likely here: a far larger clone is one base away.

Time point here: after trial treatment. Treatment given: LDRT plus nivolumab, ipilimumab, low-dose cyclophosphamide and aspirin (RACIN trial). Primers used for first-strand cDNA, a TRAV- and TRBV-specific set, covered both alpha and beta chains. The authors amplified TCRs for roughly 20 PCR cycles with a constant-region primer and a V-primer adapter. Amplification of the isolated mRNA used in vitro transcription. MiXCR, run by TCRdb on the reads, gives a single entry per CDR3 protein. The repertoire has tens of thousands of distinct CDR3 sequences, 20% of them found once; the top ten carry roughly 13%.

The receptor was derived from a female donor with ovarian cancer. Sequenced here: PBMCs, sampled after low-dose radiotherapy plus immunotherapy. V and J are TRBV5-4 and TRBJ1-1; the match to TRBD1 covers 8 bases. The CDR3 bases are TGTGCCAGCGGCTACGGACAGGGATTGGACACTGAAGCTTTCTTT. It encodes CASGYGQGLDTEAFF.